This passage covers 21 T cell receptor beta chains from one sample sequenced in a study of OX40 agonist ivuxolimab in advanced cancers. Repertoires were generated with immunoSEQ multiplex PCR, while TCRdb's copy carries only in-frame clones and drops some. Here the sample spans approximately 75,000 clones, roughly 78% being singletons. The specimen comprised CD4+ or CD8+ T cells sorted from blood, sampled in a trial of the OX40 agonist ivuxolimab. The receptors shown here come from an adult with an advanced solid tumor such as melanoma, head and neck, liver or kidney cancer.

The CDR3 is CASSQVDWGGAFF. The DNA for the CDR3 is TGTGCCAGCAGCCAAGTTGACTGGGGGGGAGCTTTCTTT. This chain joins TRBV4-2 and TRBJ1-1; D may be TRBD1 (5 bases). The CDR3 runs 13 residues. With 1 base removed from V and 10 bases from J, the gap between germline ends came to 13 bases. CDR1 and CDR2 from the germline V gene are LGHNA and YNFKEQ.

The chain has TRBV7-2 and TRBJ1-2, with 9 bases lining up with TRBD1. This CDR3 contains 14 residues. Germline CDR1 SGHTA, CDR2 FQGNSA. V trimming: 4 bases; J trimming: 4 bases; junction bases outside the gene matches: 4. The CDR3 DNA sequence: TGTGCCAGCAGCTCAGGGACAGGGCCCTATGGCTACACCTTC. Translating gives CASSSGTGPYGYTF.

The rearrangement joins TRBV5-1 to TRBJ1-1; D ambiguous. This CDR3 has 14 amino acids. V was trimmed by 3 bases and J by 3 bases, leaving 12 bases between them. Germline V lookup: CDR1 SGHRS, CDR2 YFSETQ. As DNA, the CDR3 is TGCGCCAGCAGCTCCGCACCGGGGTACACTGAAGCTTTCTTT. Translation: CASSSAPGYTEAFF.

V gene TRBV2 combines with J gene TRBJ2-5; TRBD2 agrees at 12 bases. The CDR3 spans 15 residues. The trim removed 6 bases at V and 5 bases at J, leaving 7 bases unmatched. Germline CDR1 and CDR2: SNHLY and FYNNEI. The CDR3 loop reads CASRRLAGVWETQYF. DNA for the CDR3: TGTGCCAGCAGACGACTAGCGGGGGTGTGGGAGACCCAGTACTTC.

J is TRBJ1-1 and V is TRBV9; TRBD1 matches 7 bases. J lost 1 base, V lost 4 bases, and 7 bases had no gene match. Germline CDR1 SGDLS, CDR2 YYNGEE. The CDR3 extends over 15 amino acids. DNA for the CDR3: TGTGCCAGCAGCCCCCGGACAGGTTCGAACACTGAAGCTTTCTTT. Translation: CASSPRTGSNTEAFF.

The CDR3 loop is CSVSRDRGRIGGYTF. In DNA, the CDR3 is TGCAGCGTTTCCCGGGACAGGGGCCGCATTGGTGGCTACACCTTC. V usage is TRBV29-1 and J usage is TRBJ1-2; 10 bases are shared with TRBD1. The CDR3 sequence is 15 residues long. Germline-derived CDR1 and CDR2 are SQVTM and ANQGSEA. V dropped 5 bases and J dropped 7; count of bases not matched to a gene: 13.

The genes are TRBV11-2 and TRBJ1-1; possibly TRBD1 for D (6 bases). V lost 1 base, J lost 4 bases, and 10 bases lay in between. This CDR3 region has 14 residues. CDR1 is SGHAT, CDR2 FQNNGV, per germline. Written as DNA, the CDR3 is TGTGCCAGCAGCTTAGGAGGAGGGGGCACTGAAGCTTTCTTT. Translated, it gives CASSLGGGGTEAFF.

The CDR3 DNA reads as TGTGCCAGCAGCACCGGGACCCCGGTGGGCAATCAGCCCCAGCATTTT. Its translation: CASSTGTPVGNQPQHF. The rearrangement links TRBV7-2 to TRBJ1-5, with a possible D match to TRBD1 (5 bases). V was pared by 5 bases and J by 2 bases, with 16 bases between. Per the germline V gene, CDR1 is SGHTA and CDR2 is FQGNSA. The CDR3 has 16 residues.

V gene TRBV5-4 combines with J gene TRBJ2-7; 10 bases match TRBD1. The trim removed 4 bases at V and 0 bases at J, leaving 10 bases unmatched. This CDR3 contains 17 residues. The germline gives CDR1 SGHNT, CDR2 YYREEE (reference sequence). The CDR3 DNA sequence: TGTGCCAGCAGCAGTCGCTTGGGACAGGGGAGCTCCTACGAGCAGTACTTC. Its translation is CASSSRLGQGSSYEQYF.

The genes are TRBV29-1 and TRBJ2-7; D is ambiguous. The CDR3 consists of 14 residues. Deletions cut 1 base from V and 0 bases from J, with 10 bases between. The germline CDR1 and CDR2 sequences are SQVTM and ANQGSEA. The CDR3 nucleotides read TGCAGCGTTGAAGTGAAACGGCGCTCCTACGAGCAGTACTTC. This codes for CSVEVKRRSYEQYF.

V and J are TRBV5-8 and TRBJ1-1; no definite D call. Trimming pared 0 bases from V and 5 bases from J, leaving 14 bases between. This CDR3 spans 15 amino acids. CDR1 and CDR2 (germline): SGHTS, YDEGEE. In DNA, the CDR3 is TGTGCCAGCAGCTTGGCGGCAGTCGGGTGGACTGAAGCTTTCTTT. This translates into CASSLAAVGWTEAFF.

This clone was seen more than once but under ten times. The chain joins TRBV7-2 to TRBJ1-3; 8 bases match TRBD1. With V trimmed by 4 bases and J by 0 bases, 8 bases remained unmatched. The V gene's germline CDR1 is SGHTA and CDR2 FQGNSA. The CDR3 runs to 17 residues. This CDR3 is CASSSRTGPNSGNTIYF. DNA of the CDR3: TGTGCCAGCAGCTCGAGGACAGGGCCAAACTCTGGAAACACCATATATTTT.

The rearrangement uses TRBV25-1 and TRBJ1-5; 9 bases are shared with TRBD1. This CDR3 is built from 17 residues. V shed 0 bases, J shed 1 base, and the junction held 4 bases outside the gene matches. Looked up from germline, CDR1 is MGHDK and CDR2 is SYGVNS. CDR3 protein: CASSEYKGQGSNQPQHF. The CDR3 DNA reads TGTGCCAGCAGTGAATATAAGGGACAGGGAAGCAATCAGCCCCAGCATTTT. The variable domain in full, completed from reference TRBV25-1 and TRBJ1-5, reads EADIYQTPRYLVIGTGKKITLECSQTMGHDKMYWYQQDPGMELHLIHYSYGVNSTEKGDLSSESTVSRIRTEHFPLTLESARPSHTSQYLCASSEYKGQGSNQPQHFGDGTRLSIL.

V and J are TRBV19 and TRBJ1-5; the D gene is possibly TRBD1 (5 bases). V lost 7 bases to trimming and J lost 4 bases, with 17 bases between them. The CDR3 totals 15 residues. CDR1 and CDR2 (germline): LNHDA, SQIVND (reference sequence). Here the CDR3 reads CASMRGVSGNQPQHF. CDR3 DNA sequence: TGTGCCAGTATGAGGGGAGTATCCGGGAATCAGCCCCAGCATTTT.

This chain uses TRBV2 with TRBJ1-4, with D possibly matching TRBD1 (5 bases). The CDR3 runs to 15 residues. Germline V gene data show CDR1 as SNHLY and CDR2 as FYNNEI. Trimming cost V 4 bases and J 7 bases, with 16 bases left between them. The CDR3 is CASSASGTPGEKLFF. The CDR3 bases are TGTGCCAGCAGTGCGTCCGGGACCCCCGGTGAAAAACTGTTTTTT.

The J gene is TRBJ1-6, the V gene TRBV5-6; 10 nucleotides match TRBD1. This CDR3 contains 14 residues. V was clipped by 4 bases and J by 9 bases; unmatched bases: 4. Germline CDR1 SGHDT, CDR2 YYEEEE. In DNA, the CDR3 is TGTGCCAGCAGCGGACAGGGGGGAGGTTCACCCCTCCACTTT. It translates to CASSGQGGGSPLHF.

This chain uses TRBV9 with TRBJ2-3; 13 bases align to TRBD2. In germline, CDR1 is SGDLS, CDR2 YYNGEE. J was trimmed by 0 bases and V by 1 base; bases with no gene match: 2. This CDR3 comprises 17 residues. The CDR3 sequence: CASSVTSGGASTDTQYF. DNA for the CDR3: TGTGCCAGCAGCGTAACTAGCGGGGGGGCAAGCACAGATACGCAGTATTTT. Drawing the rest from reference TRBV9 and TRBJ2-3, the complete variable domain is DSGVTQTPKHLITATGQRVTLRCSPRSGDLSVYWYQQSLDQGLQFLIQYYNGEERAKGNILERFSAQQFPDLHSELNLSSLELGDSALYFCASSVTSGGASTDTQYFGPGTRLTVL.

This chain joins TRBV7-9 and TRBJ1-2, with D possibly TRBD1 on 5 matching bases. The CDR3 totals 14 residues. Germline V CDR1 and CDR2: SEHNR, FQNEAQ (reference sequence). The V end was cut by 3 bases, the J end by 6 bases, with 14 bases between. DNA of the CDR3: TGTGCCAGCAGCTTTAGCGGAGGGGCAGATGGCTACACCTTC. This sequence encodes CASSFSGGADGYTF.

This chain uses TRBV5-1 with TRBJ2-7, with a tentative D call TRBD2 (6 bases). CDR3 length equals 15 residues. The V and J ends lost 4 bases and 0 bases respectively, with 14 bases between them. Germline assignment: CDR1 SGHRS and CDR2 YFSETQ. The CDR3 here is CASSTDGSSSYEQYF. CDR3 nucleotides: TGCGCCAGCAGCACGGACGGGAGTAGCTCCTACGAGCAGTACTTC. The whole variable domain, filled in from reference TRBV5-1 and TRBJ2-7, reads KAGVTQTPRYLIKTRGQQVTLSCSPISGHRSVSWYQQTPGQGLQFLFEYFSETQRNKGNFPGRFSGRQFSNSRSEMNVSTLELGDSALYLCASSTDGSSSYEQYFGPGTRLTVT.

This clone appeared once. The rearrangement joins TRBV9 to TRBJ2-5; D not resolved. From germline, CDR1 is SGDLS and CDR2 YYNGEE. With 0 bases removed from V and 3 bases from J, the gap between germline ends came to 6 bases. The CDR3 is 13 residues long. The CDR3 here is CASSVDLEETQYF. As DNA, the CDR3 is TGTGCCAGCAGCGTAGACCTAGAAGAGACCCAGTACTTC.

This chain joins TRBV6-4 and TRBJ2-7, with unresolved D. The germline V gene has CDR1 MRHNA and CDR2 SNTAGT. V gave up 6 bases and J gave up 1 base, with 10 bases separating them. The CDR3 length is 13 residues. The CDR3 bases are TGTGCCAGCAGCGCCGGCAGATCCTACGAGCAGTACTTC. This translates into CASSAGRSYEQYF.